This entry is about one TCR beta chain. Sample time point: pretreatment peripheral blood. Each patient presented with locally advanced or metastatic urothelial carcinoma. This record belongs to a study of PD-L1 blockade in urothelial cancer. Study context: The patients' atezolizumab therapy, 1,200 mg intravenously every 3 weeks, started at some point between 2013 and 2014. Investigators checked blood 3 weeks (second dose) and 6 weeks after treatment start.

The repertoire was sequenced with immunoSEQ multiplex PCR; TCRdb's copy has only in-frame clones and lacks some. The sample has over 35,000 clones; 80% to 95% are singletons. This sequence was found in a woman aged 60-75 years with urothelial cancer. This sample comprised PBMCs, obtained around atezolizumab (anti-PD-L1) treatment.

CDR3 in DNA: TGTGCCAGCAGCGTAGGGCTAGCGGGAGGGACGGGGCCTGAGCAGTTCTTC. It translates to CASSVGLAGGTGPEQFF. This rearrangement joins TRBV9 to TRBJ2-1, with 12 bases fitting TRBD2. CDR1 and CDR2 (germline): SGDLS, YYNGEE. The V gene end was trimmed by 0 bases and the J gene end by 9 bases; junction bases not matched to a gene: 10. The CDR3 contains 17 residues.